A single sample is the source of the 26 T cell receptor beta chains below, sequenced in a study of blood T cell repertoires in COVID-19. Some clones are missing from TCRdb's copy, which holds only in-frame ones; the method was immunoSEQ multiplex PCR. The repertoire holds 400,000 to 450,000 clones, with about 90% as singletons. Sequencing was performed on peripheral blood. The receptors originated from a young man with COVID-19, enrolled during active disease.

The CDR3: CASSNRSRSSPLHF. The CDR3 DNA reads TGTGCCAGCAGCAACAGGTCTAGGTCGTCACCCCTCCACTTT. The J gene is TRBJ1-6, the V gene TRBV6-5; D is perhaps TRBD1 (5 bases). The CDR3 spans 14 residues. Trimming took 6 bases from V and 10 from J, leaving 16 bases between them. The germline CDR1 and CDR2 sequences are MNHEY and SVGAGI.

The chain links TRBV24-1 to TRBJ2-3, with D possibly being TRBD1 (6 bases). Germline V CDR1 and CDR2: KGHDR, SFDVKD. The CDR3 runs to 16 residues. Trimming shortened V by 2 bases and J by 2 bases, and 13 bases separated the two germline ends. CDR3 sequence: CATSDSTDSYTDTQYF. CDR3 nucleotide sequence: TGTGCCACCAGTGATTCGACGGACAGTTACACAGATACGCAGTATTTT.

This clone was counted once. V is TRBV5-1 and J is TRBJ2-6; perhaps TRBD1 as D (5 bases). Germline loops: CDR1 SGHRS, CDR2 YFSETQ. The CDR3 has 16 amino acids. V was trimmed by 4 bases and J by 4 bases, leaving 15 bases between them. DNA of the CDR3: TGCGCCAGCAGCACCAGGACACCCGCGGGGGCCAACGTCCTGACTTTC. Protein: CASSTRTPAGANVLTF.

The chain is built from TRBV20-1 and TRBJ2-3; D ambiguous. Germline CDR1 DFQATT, CDR2 SNEGSKA (reference sequence). V lost 3 bases to trimming and J lost 4 bases, with 8 bases between them. This CDR3 is built from 12 residues. CDR3 residues: CSASLPPDTQYF. As DNA, the CDR3 is TGCAGTGCTAGTCTCCCCCCAGATACGCAGTATTTT.

This chain connects TRBV6-5 to TRBJ2-7; weak D call: TRBD1 (6 bases). This CDR3 contains 13 residues. The germline V gene encodes CDR1 MNHEY and CDR2 SVGAGI. V shed 6 bases and J shed 2 bases, with 11 bases lying between them. The CDR3 DNA reads TGTGCCAGCAGCGCAGGGGTAGCCTACGAGCAGTACTTC. Translating it yields CASSAGVAYEQYF.

The V gene is TRBV18, the J gene TRBJ2-7; D may be TRBD1 (6 bases). The germline V gene encodes CDR1 KGHSH and CDR2 LQKENI. The V end was cut by 5 bases, the J end by 6 bases, with 17 bases between. The CDR3 consists of 14 residues. The CDR3 reads CASSSNLQGSEQYF. Here the CDR3 DNA reads TGTGCCAGCTCATCTAACCTCCAGGGGAGCGAGCAGTACTTC.

The chain is built from TRBV24-1 and TRBJ2-3; possibly TRBD1 for D (6 bases). This CDR3 comprises 15 residues. Germline V gene lookup returns CDR1 KGHDR and CDR2 SFDVKD. V was trimmed by 4 bases and J by 0 bases, leaving 10 bases between them. CDR3 sequence: CATSDPGQSTDTQYF. CDR3 in DNA: TGTGCCACCAGTGACCCCGGACAGAGCACAGATACGCAGTATTTT.

The genes are TRBV2 and TRBJ2-3, with D tentatively TRBD1 (5 bases). Trimming stripped 4 bases from V and 7 bases from J, with 9 bases between. The CDR3 totals 12 residues. Germline values: CDR1 SNHLY, CDR2 FYNNEI. DNA for the CDR3: TGTGCCAGCAGTGTAAGGGGCAATACGCAGTATTTT. This encodes CASSVRGNTQYF.

This rearrangement joins TRBV3-1 (or the pseudogene TRBV3-2) to TRBJ2-5, with 9 bases fitting TRBD1. V dropped 5 bases and J dropped 6; count of bases not matched to a gene: 10. The CDR3 is 15 amino acids. Germline loops: CDR1 LGHDT, CDR2 YNNKEL (reference sequence). CDR3 nucleotides: TGTGCCAGCAGCGTCCCCGGGACAGGGAGGCAGACCCAGTACTTC. This codes for CASSVPGTGRQTQYF.

This rearrangement joins TRBV7-8 to TRBJ2-1, with D unclear. The CDR3 contains 15 residues. V was shortened by 5 bases and J by 6 bases, with 17 bases between the two germline ends. Germline CDR1 SGHVS, CDR2 FQNEAQ. The CDR3 coding sequence is TGTGCCAGCAGCGATGCCTACTACGAGAGCAATGAGCAGTTCTTC. It yields the protein CASSDAYYESNEQFF.

V and J are TRBV5-1 and TRBJ1-4, with 7 bases identical to TRBD1. Germline assignment: CDR1 SGHRS and CDR2 YFSETQ. The CDR3 is 14 amino acids. The ends lost 2 bases at V and 8 bases at J; junction bases unmatched: 6. CDR3 in amino acids: CASSFRGKGEKLFF. CDR3 DNA sequence: TGCGCCAGCAGCTTCAGGGGGAAAGGGGAAAAACTGTTTTTT.

CDR3 DNA: TGCAGTGCCAGACTAGCAGCCGAGCAGTTCTTC. Translated: CSARLAAEQFF. This sequence joins TRBV20-1 and TRBJ2-1; 7 bases map to TRBD2. The germline V gene encodes CDR1 DFQATT and CDR2 SNEGSKA (reference sequence). V was pared by 6 bases and J by 10 bases, with 6 bases of the junction left unmatched. The CDR3 is 11 amino acids.

The chain couples TRBV30 to TRBJ2-5, with 8 bases matching TRBD1. The CDR3 extends over 14 amino acids. Germline lookup yields CDR1 GTSNPN and CDR2 SVGIG (reference sequence). The trim removed 7 bases at V and 5 bases at J, leaving 12 bases unmatched. The CDR3 is CASRDRPAKETQYF. DNA for the CDR3: TGTGCCTCGAGGGACAGGCCGGCTAAGGAGACCCAGTACTTC.

The chain employs TRBV2 and TRBJ2-7; 12 bases align to TRBD1. CDR1 is SNHLY and CDR2 is FYNNEI in the germline V gene. The CDR3 is 13 amino acids. V lost 6 bases to trimming and J lost 6 bases; unmatched junction nucleotides: 3. CDR3 in DNA: TGTGCCAGCAGCGGGACAGGGGGCGGCGAGCAGTACTTC. Residues: CASSGTGGGEQYF.

Here the CDR3 reads CASSLDRVGGYTF. As DNA, the CDR3 is TGCGCCAGCAGCTTGGACAGGGTCGGTGGCTACACCTTC. The V and J genes are TRBV5-1 and TRBJ1-2; the D gene is possibly TRBD1 (6 bases). In germline, CDR1 is SGHRS, CDR2 YFSETQ. CDR3 size: 13 residues. Trimming cost V 0 bases and J 7 bases, with 10 bases left between them.

This rearrangement joins TRBV21-1 to TRBJ2-7; no check of the table's D call, TRBD1, against the DNA was made. TRBV21-1 is a listed pseudogene. The CDR3 covers 16 residues. As DNA, the CDR3 is TGTGCCAGCAGCAATAGGACAGATGCTTTATTTTACGAGCAGTACTTC. Translation: CASSNRTDALFYEQYF.

The chain carries TRBV7-9 and TRBJ2-2, with TRBD2 identical over 7 bases. The germline gives CDR1 SEHNR, CDR2 FQNEAQ (reference sequence). This CDR3 comprises 14 residues. The V and J ends lost 5 bases and 6 bases, in that order; junction bases with no gene match: 6. CDR3 in amino acids: CASSIMAGAGELFF. For the CDR3, the DNA is TGTGCCAGCAGCATAATGGCGGGAGCCGGGGAGCTGTTTTTT.

This clone appeared a single time. J is TRBJ2-2 and V is TRBV25-1, with 11 bases fitting TRBD1. The V and J ends lost 6 bases and 4 bases, in that order; junction bases with no gene match: 4. CDR1 MGHDK and CDR2 SYGVNS come from the germline V gene. The CDR3 is made up of 15 amino acids. In DNA, the CDR3 is TGTGCCAGCAGGCCGGGACAGGGGGTCACCGGGGAGCTGTTTTTT. Its protein is CASRPGQGVTGELFF. Variable domain in full (rest from reference TRBV25-1 and TRBJ2-2): EADIYQTPRYLVIGTGKKITLECSQTMGHDKMYWYQQDPGMELHLIHYSYGVNSTEKGDLSSESTVSRIRTEHFPLTLESARPSHTSQYLCASRPGQGVTGELFFGEGSRLTVL.

The chain combines TRBV4-1 with TRBJ2-3, with D maybe TRBD2 (6 bases). Germline-derived CDR1 and CDR2 are MGHRA and YSYEKL. Trimming shortened V by 0 bases and J by 0 bases, and 10 bases separated the two germline ends. This CDR3 spans 16 amino acids. The CDR3: CASSQERGRSTDTQYF. The CDR3 region has the DNA TGCGCCAGCAGCCAAGAACGTGGGAGGAGCACAGATACGCAGTATTTT.

The gene calls are TRBV2 and TRBJ2-7; 9 bases are shared with TRBD1. The CDR3 is made up of 13 amino acids. From germline, CDR1 is SNHLY and CDR2 FYNNEI. V shed 7 bases and J 5 bases; nucleotides not matched to a gene: 6. The CDR3 spells CASTGTGLNEQYF. In DNA form, the CDR3 reads TGTGCCAGCACCGGGACAGGGTTAAACGAGCAGTACTTC. Full variable domain (missing parts from reference TRBV2 and TRBJ2-7): EPEVTQTPSHQVTQMGQEVILRCVPISNHLYFYWYRQILGQKVEFLVSFYNNEISEKSEIFDDQFSVERPDGSNFTLKIRSTKLEDSAMYFCASTGTGLNEQYFGPGTRLTVT.

The chain couples TRBV18 to TRBJ2-7; D possibly corresponds to TRBD2 (6 bases). Germline V lookup: CDR1 KGHSH, CDR2 LQKENI. V was clipped by 4 bases and J by 2 bases, with 12 bases between them. The CDR3 covers 14 residues. The CDR3 DNA reads TGTGCCAGCTCACAAGGGACTTTTACCTACGAGCAGTACTTC. Amino acids: CASSQGTFTYEQYF.

V is TRBV7-9 and J is TRBJ2-1; the match to TRBD2 covers 10 bases. The CDR3 sequence is 16 residues long. CDR1 is SEHNR, CDR2 FQNEAQ, per germline (reference sequence). With 1 base clipped from V and 7 bases from J, the junction kept 7 bases outside the gene matches. CDR3 loop: CASSLVVAGGRNEQFF. The CDR3 DNA reads as TGTGCCAGCAGCTTAGTGGTAGCGGGGGGCCGAAATGAGCAGTTCTTC.

The chain employs TRBV19 and TRBJ1-1; weak D call: TRBD1 (6 bases). Trimming stripped 4 bases from V and 6 bases from J, with 12 bases between. The germline V gene encodes CDR1 LNHDA and CDR2 SQIVND (reference sequence). The CDR3 runs to 13 residues. The CDR3 DNA sequence: TGTGCCAGTAGTAAGGGGGACATCGCTGAAGCTTTCTTT. It codes for CASSKGDIAEAFF. The full variable domain, with the rest looked up from reference TRBV19 and TRBJ1-1, is DGGITQSPKYLFRKEGQNVTLSCEQNLNHDAMYWYRQDPGQGLRLIYYSQIVNDFQKGDIAEGYSVSREKKESFPLTVTSAQKNPTAFYLCASSKGDIAEAFFGQGTRLTVV.

The chain employs TRBV18 and TRBJ2-1; tentative D call: TRBD2 (6 bases). The germline V and J ends were trimmed by 4 bases and 1 base, with 11 bases remaining between them. This CDR3 has 15 amino acids. Germline V gene lookup returns CDR1 KGHSH and CDR2 LQKENI. CDR3 bases: TGTGCCAGCTCACGACTGGAGGGTTCCTACAATGAGCAGTTCTTC. This codes for CASSRLEGSYNEQFF.

This sequence joins TRBV28 and TRBJ2-3; 10 bases are a match to TRBD2. Trimming took 6 bases from V and 2 from J; bases not matched to a gene: 2. The CDR3 extends over 14 amino acids. The germline CDR1 and CDR2 sequences are MDHEN and SYDVKM. The CDR3 protein is CASSLAGDTDTQYF. The CDR3 coding sequence is TGTGCCAGCAGCCTAGCGGGAGACACAGATACGCAGTATTTT. The complete variable domain, with remaining parts taken from reference TRBV28 and TRBJ2-3, reads DVKVTQSSRYLVKRTGEKVFLECVQDMDHENMFWYRQDPGLGLRLIYFSYDVKMKEKGDIPEGYSVSREKKERFSLILESASTNQTSMYLCASSLAGDTDTQYFGPGTRLTVL.

This clone is a singleton in its sample. The chain couples TRBV20-1 to TRBJ1-1; D uncertain. There are 11 residues in the CDR3. Germline assignment: CDR1 DFQATT and CDR2 SNEGSKA (reference sequence). With 6 bases removed from V and 3 bases from J, the gap between germline ends came to 8 bases. The CDR3 DNA sequence: TGCAGTGCACGTTGGCACACTGAAGCTTTCTTT. It is translated as CSARWHTEAFF.